The rows below give T cell receptor beta chains drawn from one sample of a study of OX40 agonist ivuxolimab in advanced cancers. This table comes from immunoSEQ multiplex PCR, and its TCRdb copy is limited to in-frame clones, with some not included. This sample has about 83,000 clones, with 80% to 90% found just once. The starting material was CD4+ or CD8+ T cells sorted from blood, obtained in a trial of the OX40 agonist ivuxolimab. The receptors here all came from an adult with an advanced solid tumor such as melanoma, head and neck, liver or kidney cancer. Each CDR3 is given with its conserved first and last residue. Fields, in order: V gene, D gene, J gene, clone size, CDR3 DNA, CDR3 protein. D genes are given only for firm matches. Expanded clones are given a class, and other clones once, few, many or no size at all.

v_gene: TRBV10-2
d_gene: TRBD2
j_gene: TRBJ2-5
abundance: -
CDR3nt: TGCGCCAGCAGTGAGGGCGGGGGGGCAAGCCAGTACTTC
CDR3aa: CASSEGGGASQYF

v_gene: TRBV6-1
d_gene: TRBD1
j_gene: TRBJ2-1
abundance: -
CDR3nt: TGTGCCAGCAGTGAAACCGGGACAGGGGATGGGAATGAGCAGTTCTTC
CDR3aa: CASSETGTGDGNEQFF

v_gene: TRBV28
d_gene: -
j_gene: TRBJ2-2
abundance: -
CDR3nt: TGTGCCAGCAGTTTACCGGGAGTAGGGGAGCTGTTTTTT
CDR3aa: CASSLPGVGELFF

v_gene: TRBV4-2
d_gene: -
j_gene: TRBJ2-2
abundance: -
CDR3nt: TGTGCCAGCAGCCCCCGCACTGAGACCGGGGAGCTGTTTTTT
CDR3aa: CASSPRTETGELFF

v_gene: TRBV5-4
d_gene: -
j_gene: TRBJ2-3
abundance: -
CDR3nt: TGTGCCAAGGGATCGGGCACAGATACGCAGTATTTT
CDR3aa: CAKGSGTDTQYF

v_gene: TRBV9
d_gene: -
j_gene: TRBJ2-1
abundance: -
CDR3nt: TGTGCCAGCAGCCCTAGACAGGTGTATAGTATTGCTGAGCAGTTCTTC
CDR3aa: CASSPRQVYSIAEQFF

v_gene: TRBV10-3
d_gene: -
j_gene: TRBJ2-1
abundance: -
CDR3nt: TGTGCCATCAGGCAAGGGGGAAGTTACAATGAGCAGTTCTTC
CDR3aa: CAIRQGGSYNEQFF

v_gene: TRBV13
d_gene: -
j_gene: TRBJ1-6
abundance: -
CDR3nt: TGTGCCAGCAGGCGGGGACGGACTAATTCACCCCTCCACTTT
CDR3aa: CASRRGRTNSPLHF

v_gene: TRBV18
d_gene: -
j_gene: TRBJ1-1
abundance: -
CDR3nt: TGTGCCAGCTCAAATCTAGGAGGCAGGGACACTGAAGCTTTCTTT
CDR3aa: CASSNLGGRDTEAFF

v_gene: TRBV9
d_gene: -
j_gene: TRBJ1-5
abundance: -
CDR3nt: TGTGCCAGCAGCGTCGAAAGCACCGTCAATCAGCCCCAGCATTTT
CDR3aa: CASSVESTVNQPQHF

v_gene: TRBV5-6
d_gene: -
j_gene: TRBJ1-3
abundance: once
CDR3nt: TGTGCCAGCAGCCATACACAGGGAGACACCATATATTTT
CDR3aa: CASSHTQGDTIYF

v_gene: TRBV11-1
d_gene: -
j_gene: TRBJ2-3
abundance: -
CDR3nt: TGTGCCAGCAGCTTAGATTGGGGGTCAGATACGCAGTATTTT
CDR3aa: CASSLDWGSDTQYF

v_gene: TRBV5-4
d_gene: -
j_gene: TRBJ1-4
abundance: -
CDR3nt: TGTGCCAGCAGGGCGGGCCTAGCAACTAATGAAAAACTGTTTTTT
CDR3aa: CASRAGLATNEKLFF

v_gene: TRBV9
d_gene: TRBD2
j_gene: TRBJ2-3
abundance: -
CDR3nt: TGTGCCAGCAGCGTAGCTAGCGGTGGTGCTAGCACAGATACGCAGTATTTT
CDR3aa: CASSVASGGASTDTQYF

v_gene: TRBV7-2
d_gene: -
j_gene: TRBJ2-5
abundance: -
CDR3nt: TGTGCCAGCAGCCAGGAGTTCTCAGAGACCCAGTACTTC
CDR3aa: CASSQEFSETQYF

v_gene: TRBV30
d_gene: TRBD1
j_gene: TRBJ2-7
abundance: -
CDR3nt: TGTGCCTGGAAATCAATTACTCCGGGACAGGGGTACCACGAGCAGTACTTC
CDR3aa: CAWKSITPGQGYHEQYF

v_gene: TRBV10-3
d_gene: TRBD1
j_gene: TRBJ1-5
abundance: -
CDR3nt: TGTGCCATCAGTGAGAGGGACAGCGGAGGCAATCAGCCCCAGCATTTT
CDR3aa: CAISERDSGGNQPQHF

v_gene: TRBV11-2
d_gene: TRBD2
j_gene: TRBJ2-2
abundance: -
CDR3nt: TGTGCCAGCAAACTAGCGGGGGGCCGGAACACCGGGGAGCTGTTTTTT
CDR3aa: CASKLAGGRNTGELFF

v_gene: TRBV30
d_gene: -
j_gene: TRBJ1-4
abundance: -
CDR3nt: TGTGCCTGGATGGGGGGGTCCGGGGGCGGAAGTGAAAAACTGTTTTTT
CDR3aa: CAWMGGSGGGSEKLFF

v_gene: TRBV27
d_gene: -
j_gene: TRBJ1-6
abundance: -
CDR3nt: TGTGCCAGCAGAAGCACCGTAGGGCCCCTCCACTTT
CDR3aa: CASRSTVGPLHF

v_gene: TRBV30
d_gene: TRBD1
j_gene: TRBJ2-3
abundance: -
CDR3nt: TGTGCCTCGGGACAGGGCTCCTCCGCAAATTTT
CDR3aa: CASGQGSSANF

v_gene: TRBV6-5
d_gene: TRBD1
j_gene: TRBJ2-7
abundance: once
CDR3nt: TGTGCCAGCAGTTACAGGGGGCTATCCTACGAGCAGTACTTC
CDR3aa: CASSYRGLSYEQYF

v_gene: TRBV19
d_gene: -
j_gene: TRBJ2-5
abundance: -
CDR3nt: TGTGCCAGTAGTGTCTCCCCCCAGACCATTGAGACCCAGTACTTC
CDR3aa: CASSVSPQTIETQYF

v_gene: TRBV6-6
d_gene: -
j_gene: TRBJ1-5
abundance: once
CDR3nt: TGTGCCAGCAGCCCCCCTAGGGAAGGCAATCAGCCCCAGCATTTT
CDR3aa: CASSPPREGNQPQHF

v_gene: TRBV29-1
d_gene: -
j_gene: TRBJ2-7
abundance: -
CDR3nt: TGCAGCGCTCGGACGGCATCCTACGAGCAGTACTTC
CDR3aa: CSARTASYEQYF

v_gene: TRBV7-2
d_gene: -
j_gene: TRBJ2-1
abundance: -
CDR3nt: TGTGCCAGCAGCTTAGATTCAGGGCAAAGGGAGCAGTTCTTC
CDR3aa: CASSLDSGQREQFF

v_gene: TRBV28
d_gene: -
j_gene: TRBJ1-2
abundance: -
CDR3nt: TGTGCCAGCAGTTCCCAAGACCCGCGGGGCTACACCTTC
CDR3aa: CASSSQDPRGYTF

v_gene: TRBV6-1
d_gene: -
j_gene: TRBJ2-7
abundance: -
CDR3nt: TGTGCCAGCAGTGAAGCGGCAGGGGCCTACGAGCAGTACTTC
CDR3aa: CASSEAAGAYEQYF

v_gene: TRBV11-2
d_gene: TRBD2
j_gene: TRBJ2-2
abundance: -
CDR3nt: TGTGCCAGCAGTCACCGGGACTACTACACCGGGGAGCTGTTTTTT
CDR3aa: CASSHRDYYTGELFF

v_gene: TRBV7-6
d_gene: -
j_gene: TRBJ2-1
abundance: -
CDR3nt: TGTGCCAGCGGCGGATGGGGTTACGAGCAGTTCTTC
CDR3aa: CASGGWGYEQFF

v_gene: TRBV18
d_gene: -
j_gene: TRBJ2-3
abundance: -
CDR3nt: TGTGCCAGCTCACCTCCTAACTCCACAGATACGCAGTATTTT
CDR3aa: CASSPPNSTDTQYF

v_gene: TRBV7-9
d_gene: -
j_gene: TRBJ2-7
abundance: -
CDR3nt: TGTGCCAGCAGCCGAAGCGCCGAGGAGCAGTACTTC
CDR3aa: CASSRSAEEQYF